What follows are 32 T cell receptor beta chains derived from one specimen sequenced in a study of Graves' ophthalmopathy and Graves' hyperthyroidism. Amplifying from RNA transcripts, the study obtained TCR beta CDR3 regions. Second-round multiplex PCR followed a first-round RT-PCR using HTBI primers. From the multiplex PCR reads, TCRdb called clonotypes with MiXCR, one entry per CDR3 protein. The data contain about 400,000 distinct CDR3 sequences, about 17% of them singletons. The sample was peripheral blood. The receptors come from a woman in her late teens or twenties with Graves' ophthalmopathy.

In its sample, this clonotype was seen many times. Relative to the germline gene, one junction end is altered; a read error may explain this. The chain recombines TRBV28 with TRBJ1-2, with D tentatively TRBD1 (6 bases). This CDR3 has 14 residues. Germline V CDR1 and CDR2: MDHEN, SYDVKM. As DNA, the CDR3 is TGTACCAGCAGTTTAAGGGGGGCTAACTATGGCTACACCTTC. Translating gives CTSSLRGANYGYTF.

The rearrangement joins TRBV29-1 to TRBJ2-7, with D perhaps matching TRBD2 (5 bases). Germline V gene sequence: CDR1 SQVTM, CDR2 ANQGSEA. This CDR3 contains 15 residues. Deletions cut 6 bases from V and 0 bases from J, with 18 bases between. The CDR3 sequence is CSVAVWRVLSYEQYF. CDR3 bases: TGCAGCGTCGCCGTTTGGCGGGTCCTCTCCTACGAGCAGTACTTC.

This clonotype was counted ten times or more. The chain recombines TRBV6-2 or TRBV6-3 with TRBJ1-1; no reliable D call. This CDR3 is 14 amino acids long. V lost 8 bases to trimming and J lost 0 bases, with 13 bases between them. Germline V lookup: CDR1 MNHEY, CDR2 SVGEGT. CDR3 in amino acids: CASGHHRLNTEAFF. CDR3 in DNA: TGTGCCAGCGGCCATCATCGGCTGAACACTGAAGCTTTCTTT.

This clonotype has ten or more counts. The chain has TRBV7-2 and TRBJ1-5; D may be TRBD1 (5 bases). Germline V CDR1 and CDR2: SGHTA, FQGNSA. The CDR3 totals 15 residues. Trimming left V 4 bases short and J 5 bases short, with 15 bases between. The CDR3 protein is CASSYRSGGYQPQHF. CDR3 in DNA: TGTGCCAGCAGCTACCGATCGGGGGGGTATCAGCCCCAGCATTTT.

Many counts were recorded for this clonotype. The gene calls are TRBV28 and TRBJ2-2, with a weak D call TRBD1 (6 bases). Between the trimmed V and J ends, which lost 0 bases and 4 bases, there was a span of 9 bases. Looked up from germline, CDR1 is MDHEN and CDR2 is SYDVKM. This CDR3 is built from 15 residues. The CDR3 here is CASSLWGAPTGELFF. CDR3 DNA sequence: TGTGCCAGCAGTTTATGGGGGGCTCCCACCGGGGAGCTGTTTTTT. The full variable domain, rest sourced from reference TRBV28 and TRBJ2-2, is DVKVTQSSRYLVKRTGEKVFLECVQDMDHENMFWYRQDPGLGLRLIYFSYDVKMKEKGDIPEGYSVSREKKERFSLILESASTNQTSMYLCASSLWGAPTGELFFGEGSRLTVL.

This clonotype came up many times. V gene TRBV20-1 combines with J gene TRBJ1-1; 7 nucleotides line up with TRBD1. The germline V gene encodes CDR1 DFQATT and CDR2 SNEGSKA (reference sequence). The CDR3 totals 15 residues. Losses at the gene ends were 8 bases for V and 0 bases for J; bases not matched to a gene: 12. The CDR3, as DNA: TGCAGTCCTTCCGAGGGGGCAGGGATGAACACTGAAGCTTTCTTT. Protein: CSPSEGAGMNTEAFF.

This clonotype was detected ten times or more. The genes are TRBV14 and TRBJ2-5; D is perhaps TRBD1 (5 bases). Trimming removed 6 bases at V and 5 bases at J, with 19 bases between. This CDR3 has 15 amino acids. From germline, CDR1 is SGHDN and CDR2 FVKESK. The CDR3 loop reads CASSSTGWLWETQYF. CDR3 in DNA: TGTGCCAGCAGTTCCACAGGATGGCTATGGGAGACCCAGTACTTC.

The rearrangement joins TRBV20-1 to TRBJ2-7; TRBD1 matches 8 bases. Germline V CDR1 and CDR2: DFQATT, SNEGSKA (reference sequence). The CDR3 sequence is 13 residues long. The J segment lost 3 bases and the V segment lost 5 bases, leaving 6 bases of the junction unmatched. The CDR3 region is CSAEDRAHYEQYF. DNA of the CDR3: TGCAGTGCTGAGGACAGGGCCCACTACGAGCAGTACTTC.

This clonotype appeared many times. The V gene is TRBV7-2, the J gene TRBJ2-2; a possible D gene is TRBD1 (6 bases). The germline gives CDR1 SGHTA, CDR2 FQGNSA. The length of the CDR3 is 15 residues. V lost 2 bases to trimming and J lost 1 base, with 8 bases between them. CDR3 sequence (DNA): TGTGCCAGCAGCTTATACAGGGAGAACACCGGGGAGCTGTTTTTT. Translating gives CASSLYRENTGELFF.

The genes are TRBV10-1 and TRBJ2-5, with D unresolved. The CDR3 length is 13 residues. The V gene lost 2 bases and the J gene lost 2 bases, with 6 bases spanning the gap. Germline lookup yields CDR1 WNHNN and CDR2 SYGVQD (reference sequence). This chain's CDR3 is CASSERKQETQYF. As DNA, the CDR3 is TGCGCCAGCAGTGAGAGGAAACAAGAGACCCAGTACTTC.

Ten or more counts support this clonotype. This rearrangement joins TRBV25-1 to TRBJ1-1; D remains ambiguous. V was cut by 3 bases and J by 5 bases, with 7 bases left in between. Per germline, CDR1 MGHDK and CDR2 SYGVNS. The CDR3 loop spans 12 amino acids. CDR3 in DNA: TGTGCCAGCAGTGATCGGATGACTGAAGCTTTCTTT. Translating it yields CASSDRMTEAFF.

Remarks on this clonotype: Likely a read error: the CDR3 ends without its conserved phenylalanine or tryptophan. The genes are TRBV2 and TRBJ1-5, with 8 bases matching TRBD1. J lost 4 bases, V lost 8 bases, and 4 bases had no gene match. CDR1 SNHLY and CDR2 FYNNEI come from the germline V gene. The CDR3 totals 13 residues. DNA of the CDR3: TGTGCCAGCCGAGGACAGGGTAATCAGCCCCAGCATCTT. Translating gives CASRGQGNQPQHL.

The chain recombines TRBV14 with TRBJ1-1; no clear D gene. The CDR3 totals 13 residues. V shed 1 base and J shed 8 bases, with 11 bases lying between them. CDR1 is SGHDN and CDR2 is FVKESK in the germline V gene. The CDR3 coding sequence is TGTGCCAGCAGCCAAGTGTCGGCATCGGAAGCTTTCTTT. This sequence encodes CASSQVSASEAFF.

The chain links TRBV6-2 or TRBV6-3 to TRBJ2-5; D remains unclear. Trimming took off 6 bases at V and 9 bases at J, with 14 bases between the two ends. The CDR3 extends over 12 amino acids. Germline V gene sequence: CDR1 MNHEY, CDR2 SVGEGT. The CDR3 nucleotides read TGTGCCAGCAGAGGCAGTTCAGTATCCCAGTACTTC. Its protein product is CASRGSSVSQYF.

This clonotype came up many times. This chain joins TRBV27 and TRBJ1-3, with 7 positions matching TRBD1. Germline V gives CDR1 MNHEY, CDR2 SMNVEV (reference sequence). Trimming took 9 bases from V and 4 from J; bases not matched to a gene: 12. CDR3 length equals 15 residues. CDR3 amino acids: CASSVSQGYGNTIYF. CDR3 coding DNA: TGTGCCAGTTCCGTCTCACAGGGGTACGGAAACACCATATATTTT.

This clonotype showed up many times. V and J are TRBV6-2 or TRBV6-3 and TRBJ2-7; D is possibly TRBD2 (7 bases). Germline V gene data show CDR1 as MNHEY and CDR2 as SVGEGT. The CDR3 loop spans 16 amino acids. With 4 bases removed from V and 2 bases from J, the gap between germline ends came to 18 bases. In DNA, the CDR3 is TGTGCCAGCAGTTCGGGGGGCTCGCTGAGTACCTACGAGCAGTACTTC. Amino acid sequence: CASSSGGSLSTYEQYF.

The rearrangement joins TRBV28 to TRBJ2-7, with D tentatively TRBD1 (6 bases). CDR3 length: 14 residues. The V end was cut by 7 bases, the J end by 2 bases, with 15 bases between. Germline V gene data show CDR1 as MDHEN and CDR2 as SYDVKM. The CDR3 sequence: CASIKTGRPYEQYF. The CDR3 nucleotides are TGTGCCAGCATCAAGACAGGAAGACCCTACGAGCAGTACTTC.

This clonotype was counted ten times or more. The V and J genes are TRBV5-1 and TRBJ1-1; D is unclear. V lost 4 bases and J 3 bases, leaving 13 bases between the germline ends. The germline V gene has CDR1 SGHRS and CDR2 YFSETQ. The length of the CDR3 is 14 residues. This CDR3 reads CASSAGGIDTEAFF. CDR3 DNA: TGCGCCAGCAGCGCCGGCGGGATTGACACTGAAGCTTTCTTT.

This chain connects TRBV5-1 to TRBJ1-1; D not certain. V lost 6 bases, J lost 5 bases, and 23 bases lay in between. Germline CDR1 and CDR2: SGHRS and YFSETQ. This CDR3 is built from 16 residues. The CDR3 spells CASTNKFQAGGTEAFF. The CDR3, as DNA: TGCGCCAGCACCAACAAATTCCAGGCGGGAGGGACTGAAGCTTTCTTT.

In its sample, this clonotype was seen many times. V and J are TRBV29-1 and TRBJ2-7; 7 nucleotides agree with TRBD1. V lost 1 base to trimming and J lost 6 bases; unmatched junction nucleotides: 0. CDR3 length: 11 amino acids. Germline V lookup: CDR1 SQVTM, CDR2 ANQGSEA. CDR3 DNA sequence: TGCAGCGTTGAAGCAGGGGGCGAGCAGTACTTC. As protein: CSVEAGGEQYF.

This clonotype has a count of ten or more. Here the CDR3 reads CASSLDRSSNQPQHF. The DNA for the CDR3 is TGTGCCAGCAGCTTAGATCGCAGTAGCAATCAGCCCCAGCATTTT. The chain joins TRBV11-2 to TRBJ1-5; D ambiguous. The CDR3 extends over 15 amino acids. Trimming pared 0 bases from V and 0 bases from J, leaving 6 bases between. Germline V CDR1 and CDR2: SGHAT, FQNNGV.

This clonotype was counted many times. This chain's CDR3 is CSARDEVSGDTEAFF. CDR3 coding DNA: TGCAGTGCTAGAGATGAAGTTTCGGGGGACACTGAAGCTTTCTTT. The chain is built from TRBV20-1 and TRBJ1-1; D may be TRBD1 (5 bases). V lost 0 bases and J lost 3, with 14 bases in between. This CDR3 has 15 amino acids. Germline V CDR1 and CDR2: DFQATT, SNEGSKA (reference sequence).

The sample holds many counts of this clonotype. The chain uses TRBV2 and TRBJ1-1, with 9 bases fitting TRBD1. This CDR3 spans 11 amino acids. J was trimmed by 11 bases and V by 4 bases; bases with no gene match: 2. Germline V lookup: CDR1 SNHLY, CDR2 FYNNEI. This chain's CDR3 is CASSGDREAFF. CDR3 nucleotide sequence: TGTGCCAGCAGTGGGGACAGGGAGGCTTTCTTT.

This clonotype occurred many times. The junction shows a germline mismatch at one end, possibly a read error. The V gene is TRBV7-7, the J gene TRBJ2-2; possibly TRBD1 for D (6 bases). The CDR3 extends over 14 amino acids. Germline assignment: CDR1 SSHAT and CDR2 FNYEAQ (reference sequence). CDR3 sequence: CASSRDKNTGELFF. CDR3 in DNA: TGTGCTAGCAGCCGGGACAAGAACACCGGGGAGCTGTTTTTT.

The genes are TRBV12-3 or TRBV12-4 and TRBJ1-3; possible D gene TRBD1, 5 bases. This CDR3 spans 17 amino acids. V lost 6 bases and J 0 bases, leaving 18 bases between the germline ends. CDR3 DNA: TGTGCCAGCAGGTTGGGACGGGACGTACCCTCTGGAAACACCATATATTTT. Translation: CASRLGRDVPSGNTIYF.

In this sample, this clonotype turned up many times. V and J are TRBV6-2 or TRBV6-3 and TRBJ2-7, with TRBD1 matching over 9 bases. CDR1 MNHEY and CDR2 SVGEGT come from the germline V gene. The CDR3 runs to 13 residues. Trimming removed 6 bases from V and 3 bases from J; junction bases left unmatched: 3. CDR3 sequence reads: CASRRDRDYEQYF. The DNA of the CDR3 is TGTGCCAGCAGGCGGGACAGGGACTACGAGCAGTACTTC.

This clonotype was recorded at least ten times. The V and J genes are TRBV6-5 and TRBJ2-2; TRBD2 might be the D (6 bases). V lost 2 bases and J 7 bases, leaving 11 bases between the germline ends. Germline V gives CDR1 MNHEY, CDR2 SVGAGI. CDR3 size: 14 residues. DNA for the CDR3: TGTGCCAGCAGTTACCACCGGAGGGTCGGGGAGCTGTTTTTT. Translating it yields CASSYHRRVGELFF.

Regarding this clonotype: Compared with germline, one end of the junction differs, possibly owing to a read error. This chain connects TRBV18 to TRBJ1-1; D unresolved. The CDR3 is 13 residues long. Germline assignment: CDR1 KGHSH and CDR2 LQKENI. CDR3 sequence: CDSSDSRNTEAFF. CDR3 bases: TGTGACAGCTCCGATAGCAGGAACACTGAAGCTTTCTTT.

J is TRBJ2-7 and V is TRBV12-5; the match to TRBD2 covers 8 bases. The V and J ends lost 0 bases and 7 bases, in that order; junction bases with no gene match: 14. Germline assignment: CDR1 LGHNT and CDR2 FRNRAP. There are 17 residues in the CDR3. The CDR3, as DNA: TGTGCTAGTGGTTTGGTACTAGGCCAGCGGGAGAGTGGGGAGCAGTACTTC. Its protein is CASGLVLGQRESGEQYF.

There are many counts of this clonotype. The chain has TRBV6-5 and TRBJ2-7, with TRBD1 matching 9 bases. This CDR3 has 16 residues. Germline assignment: CDR1 MNHEY and CDR2 SVGAGI. V was clipped by 6 bases and J by 1 base; unmatched bases: 10. This CDR3 is CASRLDGGTGSYEQYF. The CDR3 coding sequence is TGTGCCAGCAGGCTCGATGGGGGGACAGGGTCCTACGAGCAGTACTTC.

This clonotype was seen at least ten times. The chain joins TRBV19 to TRBJ1-2, with a weak D call TRBD1 (5 bases). The CDR3 sequence is 13 residues long. Germline CDR1 is LNHDA and CDR2 is SQIVND (reference sequence). Trimming took 7 bases from V and 7 from J, leaving 16 bases between them. The CDR3 DNA reads as TGTGCCAGTACCCCAAGTCAGGGAGTTGGCTACACCTTC. This translates into CASTPSQGVGYTF.

The chain uses TRBV29-1 and TRBJ1-2; 9 bases align to TRBD1. Germline CDR1 and CDR2: SQVTM and ANQGSEA. The CDR3 has 15 residues. The junction had 13 bases not matched to a gene; V was cut back by 7 bases and J by 4 bases. The CDR3 DNA reads as TGCAGCGCTAGTGAGGACAGGGGTGGACCCTATGGCTACACCTTC. Encoded protein: CSASEDRGGPYGYTF.